These 10 T cell receptor beta chains originate from one sample sequenced in a study of T cell responses to AZD1222 COVID-19 vaccine. The data were produced by immunoSEQ multiplex PCR, yet TCRdb's version contains in-frame clones alone and is incomplete. Of about 140,000 clones listed, about 90% are singletons. Sample: peripheral blood, taken 28 days after the second AZD1222 dose. Source of these receptors: an adult who received the AZD1222 COVID-19 vaccine.

This clone came up a few times. CDR3: CASSYAGGIYQPQHF. The CDR3 coding sequence is TGTGCCAGCAGTTACGCAGGGGGCATTTATCAGCCCCAGCATTTT. The chain links TRBV28 to TRBJ1-5; 8 nucleotides match TRBD1. J was trimmed by 5 bases and V by 4 bases; bases with no gene match: 7. Germline-derived CDR1 and CDR2 are MDHEN and SYDVKM. The CDR3 covers 15 residues.

This chain joins TRBV6-2 or TRBV6-3 and TRBJ1-2; 8 bases are a match to TRBD1. The V and J ends lost 5 bases and 2 bases, in that order; junction bases with no gene match: 10. Germline CDR1 and CDR2: MNHEY and SVGEGT. CDR3 length equals 16 residues. The CDR3 DNA reads TGTGCCAGCAGTAATGCTGGACAGGGAAGAAACTATGGCTACACCTTC. It translates to CASSNAGQGRNYGYTF.

The gene calls are TRBV19 and TRBJ1-3; D is perhaps TRBD1 (5 bases). Trimming shortened V by 7 bases and J by 3 bases, and 16 bases separated the two germline ends. The germline V gene has CDR1 LNHDA and CDR2 SQIVND (reference sequence). The CDR3 length is 15 residues. CDR3 bases: TGTGCCAGTACCCTCATGGGGCCTGGTGGAAACACCATATATTTT. Amino acids: CASTLMGPGGNTIYF.

The chain couples TRBV3-1 (or the pseudogene TRBV3-2) to TRBJ1-2; the D gene is possibly TRBD1 (6 bases). Per the germline V gene, CDR1 is LGHDT and CDR2 is YNNKEL (reference sequence). The CDR3 extends over 12 amino acids. V was pared by 3 bases and J by 6 bases, with 8 bases between. CDR3 residues: CASSQDRHGYTF. The CDR3 nucleotides are TGTGCCAGCAGCCAGGACAGACATGGCTACACCTTC.

This chain joins TRBV27 and TRBJ1-1; D is perhaps TRBD1 (5 bases). This CDR3 spans 12 amino acids. Looked up from germline, CDR1 is MNHEY and CDR2 is SMNVEV (reference sequence). The ends were cut back, 6 bases at V and 1 base at J, with 6 bases in the middle. CDR3 DNA sequence: TGTGCCAGCAGAACAGGGAACACTGAAGCTTTCTTT. Encoded protein: CASRTGNTEAFF.

The chain uses TRBV28 and TRBJ1-2; D perhaps matches TRBD1 (5 bases). The germline V gene encodes CDR1 MDHEN and CDR2 SYDVKM. The CDR3 contains 14 residues. Deletions cut 6 bases from V and 5 bases from J, with 16 bases between. CDR3 sequence: CASRGVNTGYGYTF. Written as DNA, the CDR3 is TGTGCCAGCAGGGGGGTGAACACCGGGTATGGCTACACCTTC.

The chain combines TRBV4-1 with TRBJ2-1; D is unclear. Trimming left V 1 base short and J 3 bases short, with 10 bases between. This CDR3 is built from 15 residues. Germline CDR1 MGHRA, CDR2 YSYEKL. CDR3 amino acids: CASSQVTGNYNEQFF. CDR3 DNA: TGCGCCAGCAGCCAAGTAACCGGTAACTACAATGAGCAGTTCTTC.

The chain links TRBV5-1 to TRBJ1-6; D is unresolved. V dropped 4 bases and J dropped 14 bases, with 22 bases sitting between them. Germline CDR1 SGHRS, CDR2 YFSETQ. The CDR3 covers 15 residues. CDR3 in DNA: TGCGCCAGCAGCCCGGGTCCGACGGAAGCCGCCACCCTCCACTTT. Its protein is CASSPGPTEAATLHF.

The chain employs TRBV7-8 and TRBJ1-6, with no clear D. Trimming cost V 1 base and J 6 bases, with 10 bases left between them. The germline V gene encodes CDR1 SGHVS and CDR2 FQNEAQ. The CDR3 is 15 residues long. CDR3 coding DNA: TGTGCCAGCAGCTTAGTCGGTCCAGTTAATTCACCCCTCCACTTT. It encodes CASSLVGPVNSPLHF.

The CDR3 coding sequence is TGTGCCAGCAGCCGGGAGGCGTGGGGGAATTGGACCTACGAGCAGTACGTC. Residues: CASSREAWGNWTYEQYV. The genes are TRBV28 and TRBJ2-7, with 7 bases identical to TRBD2. CDR3 length: 17 residues. J was trimmed by 2 bases and V by 6 bases; bases with no gene match: 16. Germline V gene lookup returns CDR1 MDHEN and CDR2 SYDVKM.